This T cell receptor beta chain stems from a study of blood T cell repertoires in COVID-19. Study background: Material from acute and convalescent COVID-19 was sourced from the United States, Italy and Spain.

Original methodology: Estimation of nucleated cell counts relied on the amplification of reference gene primers. TCRdb keeps only in-frame clones here, not all; method: immunoSEQ multiplex PCR. Clone size and the V and J calls come from that table; the DNA yielded D and trimming. Of about 400,000 clones in the sample, 75% to 90% were seen once. It was during active infection that Seattle patients were enrolled and then longitudinally followed. Sequencing was done on a sample of peripheral blood. This TCR was recovered from a woman aged 60-70 years with COVID-19, enrolled during active disease.

In DNA form, the CDR3 reads TGTGCCTGGAGAGGGGCTGATTCTTTGGGGGGCTACACCTTC. This encodes CAWRGADSLGGYTF. The chain employs TRBV30 and TRBJ1-2; D is perhaps TRBD1 (5 bases). The V gene lost 3 bases and the J gene lost 8 bases, with 19 bases spanning the gap. CDR3 length: 14 residues. Germline V gives CDR1 GTSNPN, CDR2 SVGIG (reference sequence).